This T cell receptor (beta chain) was obtained from a study of blood T cell repertoires in COVID-19 (TCRdb year 2020). Background on the whole study: The collaborator samples originated in the United States, Italy and Spain and spanned the acute and convalescent phases of COVID-19. The prospective study material was composed of cDNA or gDNA derived from T cells, B-cell-depleted T cells, or PBMCs. The samples were drawn from two sources: the first 160 participants of the ongoing ImmuneRACE study, and fewer than 1,500 subjects contributed by 6 global collaborators. Deeply sampled blood TCRbeta repertoires from subjects exposed to, actively infected with, or recovered from COVID-19 were included in the dataset. Where HLA class I and class II types were available, the types were taken from metadata supplied by the sample provider, not from assay-based typing. The repertoires were made available in a free public database intended to serve as a resource for research on the immune response to SARS-CoV-2. Nearly every sample came with metadata listing a de-identified subject ID, COVID-19 status, age in years and sex. Results and caveats for the whole study, not just this receptor: How much clinical and demographic metadata was included differed by source and by participant, and the metadata was provided uncurated.

CDR1 and CDR2 are drawn from the germline V gene: MGHDK, SYGVNS. The CDR3 sequence holds 13 residues, the cysteine and phenylalanine included. The retained sequence is limited to the CDR3, 39 bases, with the frame set at the first base. Trimming removed 6 bases from V and 4 bases from J, leaving 12 bases between the germline ends. In regard to this clone: Its antigen has not been determined. One base away there is no much larger clone; base qualities are not given.

TCRbeta CDR3 regions were amplified from genomic DNA by means of the immunoSEQ Assay, a bias-controlled multiplex PCR. The paper's data handling went like this. Within the assay, amplification of reference gene primers was used to estimate how many nucleated cells each sample contained. To quantify the absolute abundance of each unique TCRbeta CDR3 rearrangement, sequence reads were collapsed and filtered. For each sample, productive Simpson clonality was calculated as the square root of Simpson's diversity index across productive rearrangements. TCRdb took this table from immuneACCESS and kept in-frame rearrangements with V and J called. Such tables lack part of the clones; where checked against another copy, unresolved V genes explain under half of the gap, and the rest is unexplained. That table supplies the V and J calls and clone size; D and trimming were determined from the DNA. The sample table shows about 140,000 clones, and roughly four fifths are seen once. Of the sample, 1.5% to 2% falls within the top ten clones.

Participants in the prospective study were enrolled through a virtual design, were aged roughly 18 to 90 years, and lived in about two dozen United States geographic areas. Cohort assignment in the prospective study relied on participant-reported clinical history from a screening survey and a study questionnaire. A participant counted as exposed if, within 2 weeks of entering the study, that participant had been in contact with someone who had a PCR-confirmed or clinician-diagnosed COVID-19 case. In the prospective study, whole blood, serum and a nasopharyngeal or oropharyngeal swab were collected from each participant by mobile phlebotomists. Additional blood draws and questionnaires over an approximately two-month period could optionally be provided by prospective study participants. Prospective study blood samples were shipped either frozen or at room temperature before DNA extraction.

This receptor was taken from a woman between 18 and 30 years old who had been exposed to COVID-19. The chain is made from TRBV25-1 and TRBJ1-2, with a weak D call of TRBD1 (6 bases match). The source material was PBMCs or T cells enriched from blood (not recorded which). CDR3 reads: CASRERGSYGYTF. The DNA sequence is given as TGTGCCAGCAGGGAGAGGGGGAGCTATGGCTACACCTTC.